The next 26 T cell receptor beta chains were all read from a single sample in a study of cytomegalovirus exposure and HLA in healthy donors. The PCR employed 60 Vbeta primers together with 13 Jbeta primers. Sequencing used immunoSEQ multiplex PCR; TCRdb keeps in-frame clones, though not all of them. The sample carries over 100,000 clones, roughly 80% recorded once. Sequencing input: PBMCs. These TCRs come from a male donor in good health and CMV-seronegative.

V gene TRBV30 combines with J gene TRBJ1-2; D ambiguous. V dropped 4 bases and J dropped 2 bases, with 11 bases sitting between them. The germline V gene encodes CDR1 GTSNPN and CDR2 SVGIG (reference sequence). The length of the CDR3 is 13 residues. The CDR3 spells CAWTPLGNYGYTF. CDR3 nucleotides: TGTGCCTGGACTCCCCTCGGGAACTATGGCTACACCTTC.

The rearrangement joins TRBV28 to TRBJ2-3; 7 nucleotides agree with TRBD1. CDR1 and CDR2 (germline): MDHEN, SYDVKM. With 2 bases clipped from V and 4 bases from J, the junction kept 3 bases outside the gene matches. The CDR3 is 14 amino acids. CDR3 region: CASSLPGTADTQYF. Here the CDR3 DNA reads TGTGCCAGCAGTTTACCTGGGACAGCAGATACGCAGTATTTT.

This clone showed up just once. The J gene is TRBJ1-1, the V gene TRBV27; TRBD1 matches 9 bases. Germline CDR1 is MNHEY and CDR2 is SMNVEV (reference sequence). Losses at the gene ends were 2 bases for V and 6 bases for J; bases not matched to a gene: 1. This CDR3 comprises 13 residues. CDR3 coding DNA: TGTGCCAGCAGTTTAGGACAGGGGTCTGAAGCTTTCTTT. Translation: CASSLGQGSEAFF.

This clone was observed a handful of times. Germline and junction disagree at one end, which may indicate a read error. The chain has TRBV20-1 and TRBJ2-3; 9 positions agree with TRBD1. Per germline, CDR1 DFQATT and CDR2 SNEGSKA (reference sequence). The CDR3 runs 10 residues. The CDR3 loop reads CSASGTGTVF. The CDR3 coding sequence is TGCAGTGCTTCCGGGACAGGGACGGTTTTT.

The chain uses TRBV9 and TRBJ2-1; maybe TRBD1 (6 bases). The germline gives CDR1 SGDLS, CDR2 YYNGEE. This CDR3 has 13 amino acids. V was shortened by 5 bases and J by 4 bases, with 10 bases between the two germline ends. DNA for the CDR3: TGTGCCAGCAGTGGTGACAGGTACAATGAGCAGTTCTTC. Translating gives CASSGDRYNEQFF.

The chain couples TRBV6-5 to TRBJ2-1, with TRBD2 matching over 7 bases. Germline CDR1 and CDR2: MNHEY and SVGAGI. The length of the CDR3 is 12 residues. The trim removed 3 bases at V and 11 bases at J, leaving 4 bases unmatched. CDR3 protein: CASSYEGTKQFF. CDR3 DNA sequence: TGTGCCAGCAGTTATGAAGGGACTAAGCAGTTCTTC.

The chain carries TRBV5-4 and TRBJ2-5; 8 positions agree with TRBD2. Germline loops: CDR1 SGHNT, CDR2 YYREEE (reference sequence). The junction had 8 bases not matched to a gene; V was cut back by 3 bases and J by 4 bases. The CDR3 totals 15 residues. CDR3 residues: CASSSAGTRVETQYF. CDR3 in DNA: TGTGCCAGCAGCTCCGCCGGGACTAGGGTAGAGACCCAGTACTTC.

This clone was seen a few times. The chain links TRBV28 to TRBJ2-2; 9 bases line up with TRBD2. Trimming cost V 6 bases and J 8 bases; bases outside gene matches: 7. This CDR3 comprises 14 residues. Germline V gene data show CDR1 as MDHEN and CDR2 as SYDVKM. CDR3 nucleotide sequence: TGTGCCAGCAGCTCTAGCGGGAATGCTGGGGAGCTGTTTTTT. Protein sequence: CASSSSGNAGELFF.

This sequence joins TRBV9 and TRBJ1-2; 8 bases are a match to TRBD1. Germline CDR1 reads SGDLS; CDR2 reads YYNGEE. There are 15 residues in the CDR3. V was clipped by 2 bases and J by 2 bases; unmatched bases: 5. The CDR3 spells CASSVQGAVNYGYTF. The CDR3 region has the DNA TGTGCCAGCAGCGTCCAGGGGGCCGTAAACTATGGCTACACCTTC.

The sample holds a few counts of this clone. V and J are TRBV5-8 and TRBJ1-3, with D tentatively TRBD1 (5 bases). Trimming shortened V by 6 bases and J by 7 bases, and 11 bases separated the two germline ends. Germline lookup yields CDR1 SGHTS and CDR2 YDEGEE. The CDR3 spans 12 residues. The CDR3 region is CASTLEGNTIYF. The CDR3 DNA follows: TGTGCCAGCACCCTGGAGGGGAACACCATATATTTT.

The chain couples TRBV7-9 to TRBJ2-3, with 9 bases matching TRBD2. After removal of 5 bases from V and 3 bases from J, the junction contained 6 bases not matched to a gene. Germline values: CDR1 SEHNR, CDR2 FQNEAQ (reference sequence). This CDR3 is built from 15 residues. The CDR3 DNA reads TGTGCCAGCAGCACGCTAGCGGGGAGGACAGATACGCAGTATTTT. It yields the protein CASSTLAGRTDTQYF.

CDR3 sequence (DNA): TGTGCCAGCAGTTTGAGGGAAAGCGGACTTACAATGAGGCAGTTCTTC. It yields the protein CASSLRESGLTMRQFF. This sequence joins TRBV28 and TRBJ2-1; possible D gene TRBD2, 5 bases. The germline V and J ends were trimmed by 3 bases and 12 bases, with 24 bases remaining between them. The CDR3 covers 16 residues. Germline assignment: CDR1 MDHEN and CDR2 SYDVKM. Full variable domain (rest looked up from reference TRBV28 and TRBJ2-1): DVKVTQSSRYLVKRTGEKVFLECVQDMDHENMFWYRQDPGLGLRLIYFSYDVKMKEKGDIPEGYSVSREKKERFSLILESASTNQTSMYLCASSLRESGLTMRQFFGPGTRLTVL.

A note on this clone: A junction end diverges from the germline sequence, so it may reflect a read error. This chain links TRBV7-9 with TRBJ2-7; 7 nucleotides match TRBD2. CDR3 size: 16 residues. The germline CDR1 and CDR2 sequences are SEHNR and FQNEAQ (reference sequence). CDR3: CSSSSGSGTGGYEQYF. CDR3 nucleotide sequence: TGTTCCAGCAGCTCGGGGTCCGGGACCGGGGGGTACGAGCAGTACTTC.

This clone has a single count. The chain has TRBV4-3 and TRBJ2-2, with TRBD2 identical over 7 bases. V trimming: 6 bases; J trimming: 6 bases; junction bases outside the gene matches: 7. The CDR3 has 14 amino acids. Germline V gene lookup returns CDR1 LGHNA and CDR2 YSLEER. The DNA of the CDR3 is TGCGCCAGCAGTGGGGGGAGGGTGCCCGGGGAGCTGTTTTTT. This gives the protein CASSGGRVPGELFF.

About this clone: Other DNA sequences in the sample encode the same CDR3. The V and J genes are TRBV7-9 and TRBJ2-3; D unresolved. The CDR3 length is 12 residues. Germline loops: CDR1 SEHNR, CDR2 FQNEAQ (reference sequence). The germline V and J ends were trimmed by 5 bases and 2 bases, with 5 bases remaining between them. The CDR3 protein is CASSLYTDTQYF. CDR3 coding DNA: TGTGCCAGCAGCCTATACACAGATACGCAGTATTTT.

The chain links TRBV7-2 to TRBJ1-1, with unresolved D. V shed 4 bases and J shed 0 bases, with 15 bases lying between them. This CDR3 has 16 amino acids. Germline CDR1 is SGHTA and CDR2 is FQGNSA. DNA for the CDR3: TGTGCCAGCAGCTCGCGGGCCAGGACCATGAACACTGAAGCTTTCTTT. Translated: CASSSRARTMNTEAFF. Using reference TRBV7-2 and TRBJ1-1 for the parts outside the CDR3, the full variable domain is GAGVSQSPSNKVTEKGKDVELRCDPISGHTALYWYRQSLGQGLEFLIYFQGNSAPDKSGLPSDRFSAERTGGSVSTLTIQRTQQEDSAVYLCASSSRARTMNTEAFFGQGTRLTVV.

V usage is TRBV19 and J usage is TRBJ2-7; possibly TRBD2 for D (5 bases). From germline, CDR1 is LNHDA and CDR2 SQIVND (reference sequence). The CDR3 length is 13 residues. V lost 5 bases and J 2 bases, leaving 10 bases between the germline ends. CDR3 sequence (DNA): TGTGCCAGTAGTGGGAGTCACGCCTACGAGCAGTACTTC. This codes for CASSGSHAYEQYF.

V is TRBV7-2 and J is TRBJ1-4; no definite D call. V dropped 3 bases and J dropped 5 bases, with 13 bases sitting between them. The CDR3 is made up of 15 amino acids. Germline CDR1 SGHTA, CDR2 FQGNSA. CDR3 protein: CASSFRPEWNEKLFF. The CDR3 coding sequence is TGTGCCAGCAGCTTCCGTCCCGAGTGGAATGAAAAACTGTTTTTT. Supplemented by reference TRBV7-2 and TRBJ1-4, the full variable domain reads GAGVSQSPSNKVTEKGKDVELRCDPISGHTALYWYRQSLGQGLEFLIYFQGNSAPDKSGLPSDRFSAERTGGSVSTLTIQRTQQEDSAVYLCASSFRPEWNEKLFFGSGTQLSVL.

The chain uses TRBV30 and TRBJ1-1, with D possibly TRBD1 on 5 matching bases. The CDR3 is 15 residues long. CDR1 is GTSNPN, CDR2 SVGIG, per germline (reference sequence). The V and J ends lost 3 bases and 0 bases respectively, with 14 bases between them. CDR3 sequence reads: CAWSKNQGLNTEAFF. Here the CDR3 DNA reads TGTGCCTGGAGCAAGAACCAGGGCCTGAACACTGAAGCTTTCTTT.

The chain carries TRBV7-2 and TRBJ2-3, with D tentatively TRBD1 (6 bases). The CDR3 runs 18 residues. V lost 0 bases, J lost 6 bases, and 22 bases lay in between. CDR1 SGHTA and CDR2 FQGNSA come from the germline V gene. The CDR3 loop is CASSLATPGRGSVDTQYF. The CDR3 DNA reads TGTGCCAGCAGCTTAGCGACCCCAGGCAGGGGATCTGTTGATACGCAGTATTTT.

The DNA of the CDR3 is TGTGCCAGCAGTCCGGGACTAGCGGGAAACGAGCAGTACTTC. Protein: CASSPGLAGNEQYF. The chain uses TRBV2 and TRBJ2-7, with 13 bases aligning to TRBD2. The CDR3 is 14 amino acids. The V and J ends lost 5 bases and 5 bases, in that order; junction bases with no gene match: 3. Germline V lookup: CDR1 SNHLY, CDR2 FYNNEI.

The chain employs TRBV27 and TRBJ1-1; possible D gene TRBD1, 6 bases. CDR1 MNHEY and CDR2 SMNVEV come from the germline V gene (reference sequence). The ends were cut back, 3 bases at V and 0 bases at J, with 23 bases in the middle. The CDR3 consists of 19 residues. CDR3 region: CASSFHKGGGTLMNTEAFF. CDR3 sequence (DNA): TGTGCCAGCAGTTTCCACAAGGGTGGGGGCACTCTCATGAACACTGAAGCTTTCTTT.

Only a few counts were recorded for this clone. The rearrangement joins TRBV18 to TRBJ2-7; no clear D gene. The CDR3 is 11 amino acids. V shed 3 bases and J shed 3 bases, with 3 bases lying between them. From germline, CDR1 is KGHSH and CDR2 LQKENI. The CDR3: CASSPGYEQYF. The DNA for the CDR3 is TGTGCCAGCTCACCCGGCTACGAGCAGTACTTC.

The chain uses TRBV7-2 and TRBJ2-7; D call uncertain. V lost 2 bases and J lost 8, with 13 bases in between. Germline V CDR1 and CDR2: SGHTA, FQGNSA. CDR3 length equals 13 residues. CDR3 sequence (DNA): TGTGCCAGCAGCTTATTAACCCCAGGCCAGCAGTACTTC. Translated: CASSLLTPGQQYF.

This chain joins TRBV9 and TRBJ1-1; 9 bases are shared with TRBD1. V lost 4 bases, J lost 4 bases, and 5 bases stayed unmatched. This CDR3 is built from 14 residues. The germline gives CDR1 SGDLS, CDR2 YYNGEE. Here the CDR3 reads CASSRDRVSTEAFF. In DNA form, the CDR3 reads TGTGCCAGCAGCCGGGACAGGGTAAGCACTGAAGCTTTCTTT.

V and J are TRBV9 and TRBJ1-1; D uncertain. V shed 0 bases and J shed 2 bases, with 8 bases lying between them. Germline CDR1 SGDLS, CDR2 YYNGEE. The CDR3 runs 14 residues. The CDR3 loop is CASSVGEGNTEAFF. CDR3 bases: TGTGCCAGCAGCGTAGGGGAGGGTAACACTGAAGCTTTCTTT.